A single sample is the source of the 7 T cell receptor beta chains below, sequenced in a study of cytomegalovirus exposure and HLA in healthy donors. PCR amplification relied on 60 Vbeta primers (plus 13 Jbeta primers). The repertoire was sequenced with immunoSEQ multiplex PCR; TCRdb's copy has only in-frame clones and lacks some. The sample carries 150,000 to 200,000 clones, just over 75% recorded once. Sequenced sample: PBMCs. The receptor source for this set is a woman in her twenties or thirties in good health and CMV-seropositive.

The rearrangement links TRBV6-5 to TRBJ1-3; a weak D match, TRBD1 (5 bases). Germline V CDR1 and CDR2: MNHEY, SVGAGI. The V end was cut by 7 bases, the J end by 9 bases, with 13 bases between. The CDR3 runs to 12 residues. CDR3 nucleotides: TGTGCCAGCACCGCAGGGTCTGGCACCATATATTTT. This encodes CASTAGSGTIYF.

This clone was seen ten or more times. V gene TRBV6-1 combines with J gene TRBJ1-2; TRBD1 is a possible D gene (5 bases). The germline gives CDR1 MNHNS, CDR2 SASEGT. Deletions cut 7 bases from V and 8 bases from J, with 20 bases between. This CDR3 has 14 residues. The CDR3 sequence: CASMGDSGVRGYTF. CDR3 nucleotides: TGTGCCAGCATGGGGGACTCCGGCGTTCGGGGCTACACCTTC.

The chain joins TRBV11-3 to TRBJ2-1; D not resolved. Germline CDR1 SGHNT, CDR2 YENEEA. The V end lost 0 bases, the J end lost 10 bases, and 10 bases lay between the germline ends. This CDR3 comprises 13 residues. CDR3 region: CASSLDRPREQFF. DNA for the CDR3: TGTGCCAGCAGCTTAGACAGGCCCCGCGAGCAGTTCTTC.

The J gene is TRBJ1-3, the V gene TRBV30; possibly TRBD1 for D (6 bases). CDR1 is GTSNPN, CDR2 SVGIG, per germline (reference sequence). Trimming shortened V by 0 bases and J by 0 bases, and 9 bases separated the two germline ends. The CDR3 is 15 amino acids. The CDR3 sequence: CAWSVGRGSGNTIYF. In DNA form, the CDR3 reads TGTGCCTGGAGTGTAGGCAGGGGCTCTGGAAACACCATATATTTT.

This clone has only a few counts. The chain has TRBV7-9 and TRBJ2-7, with a possible D match to TRBD2 (6 bases). Trimming shortened V by 4 bases and J by 6 bases, and 10 bases separated the two germline ends. Germline V gene sequence: CDR1 SEHNR, CDR2 FQNEAQ (reference sequence). CDR3 length equals 12 residues. CDR3 sequence (DNA): TGTGCCAGCAGCTCCACGGGGGTCGAGCAGTACTTC. This translates into CASSSTGVEQYF.

This clone was picked up one time. The rearrangement joins TRBV10-3 to TRBJ1-2; no clear D. This CDR3 has 14 amino acids. The V end was cut by 3 bases, the J end by 8 bases, with 16 bases between. The germline gives CDR1 ENHRY, CDR2 SYGVKD. The CDR3 region is CAISEREKGPGYTF. CDR3 bases: TGTGCCATCAGTGAAAGGGAGAAAGGGCCCGGCTACACCTTC.

The V gene is TRBV11-3, the J gene TRBJ2-7, with a possible D match to TRBD1 (6 bases). Germline values: CDR1 SGHNT, CDR2 YENEEA. This CDR3 is 13 amino acids long. V dropped 3 bases and J dropped 5 bases, with 11 bases sitting between them. The CDR3 DNA sequence: TGTGCCAGCAGCTTTCAGGGGATGGACGAGCAGTACTTC. It specifies CASSFQGMDEQYF.